A single sample is the source of the 20 T cell receptor beta chains below, sequenced in a study of PD-1 blockade in classical Hodgkin lymphoma. Sequencing used immunoSEQ multiplex PCR; TCRdb keeps in-frame clones, though not all of them. The table shows 100,000 or so clones, with about 92% occurring only once. Time point meaning: cycle 4 day 1 (C4D1), after five to seven weeks of nivolumab. Autologous stem cell transplantation was followed by relapse in every patient, and brentuximab vedotin exposure varied. The sample here was peripheral blood mononuclear cells (PBMCs), taken before the fourth cycle of nivolumab. All receptors derive from a human donor with classical Hodgkin lymphoma.

This clone showed up just once. The rearrangement links TRBV28 to TRBJ2-7; D is possibly TRBD1 or TRBD2 (5 bases each). V lost 6 bases and J 3 bases, leaving 12 bases between the germline ends. The CDR3 has 13 residues. Germline-derived CDR1 and CDR2 are MDHEN and SYDVKM. The CDR3: CASRGWGRYEQYF. The CDR3 DNA reads TGTGCCAGCAGGGGGTGGGGACGCTACGAGCAGTACTTC.

The chain recombines TRBV28 with TRBJ1-4, with a tentative D call TRBD1 (6 bases). V shed 5 bases and J shed 10 bases, with 14 bases lying between them. The CDR3 has 13 residues. Germline values: CDR1 MDHEN, CDR2 SYDVKM. The CDR3 DNA reads as TGTGCCAGCAGTGTAGGGGGGTACGGAAAACTGTTTTTT. It yields the protein CASSVGGYGKLFF. Full variable domain (remainder filled in from reference TRBV28 and TRBJ1-4): DVKVTQSSRYLVKRTGEKVFLECVQDMDHENMFWYRQDPGLGLRLIYFSYDVKMKEKGDIPEGYSVSREKKERFSLILESASTNQTSMYLCASSVGGYGKLFFGSGTQLSVL.

This chain links TRBV19 with TRBJ2-7, with 11 bases matching TRBD1. V lost 5 bases and J lost 3; bases outside the gene matches: 9. The germline V gene has CDR1 LNHDA and CDR2 SQIVND (reference sequence). The CDR3 extends over 16 amino acids. CDR3 bases: TGTGCCAGTAGTTCCCCATCCGGGACAGGGGGCTACGAGCAGTACTTC. The encoded protein is CASSSPSGTGGYEQYF.

The chain links TRBV30 to TRBJ2-4; 9 bases match TRBD1. The germline V gene encodes CDR1 GTSNPN and CDR2 SVGIG (reference sequence). The CDR3 has 14 amino acids. The V and J ends lost 5 bases and 6 bases, in that order; junction bases with no gene match: 8. The DNA of the CDR3 is TGTGCCTGGGCCCCCGGGACAGGGAGAAACATTCAGTACTTC. The encoded protein is CAWAPGTGRNIQYF.

This sequence joins TRBV5-5 and TRBJ2-7, with TRBD1 identical over 10 bases. The CDR3 covers 17 residues. In germline, CDR1 is SGHKS, CDR2 YYEKEE (reference sequence). The V gene end was trimmed by 1 base and the J gene end by 5 bases; junction bases not matched to a gene: 12. For the CDR3, the DNA is TGTGCCAGCAGCTTGCGGACAGGGGGTGACCTAGGCGACGAGCAGTACTTC. Translated, it gives CASSLRTGGDLGDEQYF.

The count of this clone is one. The V gene is TRBV18, the J gene TRBJ1-1; no clear D gene. The CDR3 has 14 amino acids. In germline, CDR1 is KGHSH, CDR2 LQKENI. V lost 3 bases to trimming and J lost 6 bases, with 14 bases between them. CDR3 in amino acids: CASSPVQAQAEAFF. CDR3 nucleotides: TGTGCCAGCTCACCCGTCCAGGCACAAGCTGAAGCTTTCTTT. Using reference TRBV18 and TRBJ1-1 for the parts outside the CDR3, the full variable domain is NAGVMQNPRHLVRRRGQEARLRCSPMKGHSHVYWYRQLPEEGLKFMVYLQKENIIDESGMPKERFSAEFPKEGPSILRIQQVVRGDSAAYFCASSPVQAQAEAFFGQGTRLTVV.

This chain connects TRBV18 to TRBJ2-1, with 10 bases aligning to TRBD2. Germline trimming cut 3 bases from V and 3 bases from J; bases unmatched to any gene: 5. CDR3 length equals 16 residues. CDR1 and CDR2 from the germline V gene are KGHSH and LQKENI. The CDR3 protein is CASSPDTSGIYNEQFF. Written as DNA, the CDR3 is TGTGCCAGCTCACCGGATACTAGCGGGATCTACAATGAGCAGTTCTTC.

CDR3 region: CASSGGQPNQPQHF. CDR3 coding DNA: TGTGCCAGCAGTGGGGGACAGCCTAATCAGCCCCAGCATTTT. The V gene is TRBV2, the J gene TRBJ1-5; 7 bases agree with TRBD1. Germline CDR1 is SNHLY and CDR2 is FYNNEI. The junction had 4 bases not matched to a gene; V was cut back by 4 bases and J by 4 bases. The CDR3 has 14 residues.

V and J are TRBV13 and TRBJ1-1; D is possibly TRBD1 (6 bases). Trimming stripped 0 bases from V and 2 bases from J, with 13 bases between. CDR1 is PRHDT and CDR2 is FYEKMQ in the germline V gene (reference sequence). This CDR3 is built from 16 residues. CDR3 sequence: CASSLGLTGINTEAFF. The DNA for the CDR3 is TGTGCCAGCAGCTTAGGCCTAACAGGGATAAACACTGAAGCTTTCTTT.

The rearrangement links TRBV27 to TRBJ2-7, with 16 bases that match TRBD2. Germline values: CDR1 MNHEY, CDR2 SMNVEV (reference sequence). Trimming removed 4 bases from V and 2 bases from J; junction bases left unmatched: 5. The CDR3 covers 17 residues. The DNA for the CDR3 is TGTGCCAGCAGTTGGGGACTAGCGGGAGGGGACGCCTACGAGCAGTACTTC. Amino acid sequence: CASSWGLAGGDAYEQYF.

The chain carries TRBV9 and TRBJ2-1, with a weak D call TRBD1 (6 bases). Per germline, CDR1 SGDLS and CDR2 YYNGEE. V was clipped by 4 bases and J by 3 bases, with 17 bases between them. The CDR3 loop spans 16 amino acids. In DNA, the CDR3 is TGTGCCAGCAGCCTTGAGGGGGAACGGCTCTACAATGAGCAGTTCTTC. Translation gives CASSLEGERLYNEQFF.

The J gene is TRBJ1-3, the V gene TRBV29-1; D is perhaps TRBD1 (5 bases). This CDR3 has 13 amino acids. In germline, CDR1 is SQVTM, CDR2 ANQGSEA. The germline V and J ends were trimmed by 7 bases and 7 bases, with 17 bases remaining between them. The CDR3 nucleotides read TGCAGCGCAAGGGGACGTTTTGTGAACACCATATATTTT. Translating it yields CSARGRFVNTIYF.

The chain couples TRBV4-2 to TRBJ2-3, with 9 bases fitting TRBD1. The V segment lost 5 bases and the J segment 0 bases; nucleotides outside the gene matches: 6. This CDR3 contains 16 residues. From germline, CDR1 is LGHNA and CDR2 YNFKEQ. Written as DNA, the CDR3 is TGTGCCAGCAGCGCCCCGGGACAGGGTAGCACAGATACGCAGTATTTT. Encoded protein: CASSAPGQGSTDTQYF.

The chain is built from TRBV25-1 and TRBJ2-7; 7 bases line up with TRBD1. V was pared by 8 bases and J by 1 base, with 11 bases of the junction left unmatched. Germline V CDR1 and CDR2: MGHDK, SYGVNS. The CDR3 length is 15 residues. In DNA form, the CDR3 reads TGTGCCAGCGGCGAACAGGGGATTAAGTCCTACGAGCAGTACTTC. As protein: CASGEQGIKSYEQYF.

The chain joins TRBV28 to TRBJ1-2; no definite D call. This CDR3 contains 12 residues. V lost 8 bases, J lost 5 bases, and 12 bases lay in between. Germline CDR1 reads MDHEN; CDR2 reads SYDVKM. CDR3 residues: CASYEGLYGYTF. The CDR3 coding sequence is TGTGCCAGCTATGAAGGGTTGTATGGCTACACCTTC.

The chain couples TRBV6-5 to TRBJ1-2; the match to TRBD1 covers 10 bases. This CDR3 is 13 amino acids long. The V segment lost 6 bases and the J segment 8 bases; nucleotides outside the gene matches: 6. Germline V lookup: CDR1 MNHEY, CDR2 SVGAGI. DNA for the CDR3: TGTGCCAGCAGAAGGGACAGGGGTACGGGCTACACCTTC. It specifies CASRRDRGTGYTF.

This chain connects TRBV6-5 to TRBJ1-1, with no clear D. The germline V gene has CDR1 MNHEY and CDR2 SVGAGI. CDR3 length: 14 amino acids. Trimming left V 0 bases short and J 1 base short, with 6 bases between. The CDR3 is CASSYSSRNTEAFF. The DNA for the CDR3 is TGTGCCAGCAGTTACTCCAGCAGGAACACTGAAGCTTTCTTT.

The chain uses TRBV4-2 and TRBJ2-3; weak D call: TRBD2 (6 bases). This CDR3 has 14 residues. The germline CDR1 and CDR2 sequences are LGHNA and YNFKEQ. The V gene lost 0 bases and the J gene lost 7 bases, with 11 bases spanning the gap. DNA of the CDR3: TGTGCCAGCAGCCAAGAGTCGGAGGGAAATACGCAGTATTTT. As protein: CASSQESEGNTQYF.

The chain combines TRBV7-6 with TRBJ2-7, with TRBD2 matching over 7 bases. Germline V lookup: CDR1 SGHVS, CDR2 FNYEAQ. This CDR3 is built from 16 residues. Trimming took 5 bases from V and 6 from J; bases not matched to a gene: 16. The DNA of the CDR3 is TGTGCCAGCAGCCCGTCTGGGGGGGAATTAGTCTCCGAGCAGTACTTC. Amino acid sequence: CASSPSGGELVSEQYF.

The V gene is TRBV5-1, the J gene TRBJ2-6, with 11 positions matching TRBD1. V lost 7 bases and J lost 1; bases outside the gene matches: 7. The CDR3 totals 17 residues. CDR1 and CDR2 (germline): SGHRS, YFSETQ. In nucleotides, the CDR3 is TGCGCCAGCGATACCGGGACAGGGGGTTCTGGGGCCAACGTCCTGACTTTC. Amino acid sequence: CASDTGTGGSGANVLTF.